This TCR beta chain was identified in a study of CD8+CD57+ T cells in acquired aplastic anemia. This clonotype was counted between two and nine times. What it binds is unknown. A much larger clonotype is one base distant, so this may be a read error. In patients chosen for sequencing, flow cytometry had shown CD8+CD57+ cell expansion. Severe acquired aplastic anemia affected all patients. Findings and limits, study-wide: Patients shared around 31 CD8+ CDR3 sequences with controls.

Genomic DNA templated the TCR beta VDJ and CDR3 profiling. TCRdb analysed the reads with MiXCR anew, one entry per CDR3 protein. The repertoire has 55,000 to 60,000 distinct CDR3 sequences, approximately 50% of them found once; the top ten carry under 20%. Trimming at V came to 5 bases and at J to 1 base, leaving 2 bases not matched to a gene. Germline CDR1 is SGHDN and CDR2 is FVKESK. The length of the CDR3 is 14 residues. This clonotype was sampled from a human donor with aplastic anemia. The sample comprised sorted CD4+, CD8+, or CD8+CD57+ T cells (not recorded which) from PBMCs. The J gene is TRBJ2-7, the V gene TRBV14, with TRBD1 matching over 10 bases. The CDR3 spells CASSTGQGSYEQYF. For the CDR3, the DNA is TGTGCCAGCAGCACGGGACAGGGGTCCTACGAGCAGTACTTC.